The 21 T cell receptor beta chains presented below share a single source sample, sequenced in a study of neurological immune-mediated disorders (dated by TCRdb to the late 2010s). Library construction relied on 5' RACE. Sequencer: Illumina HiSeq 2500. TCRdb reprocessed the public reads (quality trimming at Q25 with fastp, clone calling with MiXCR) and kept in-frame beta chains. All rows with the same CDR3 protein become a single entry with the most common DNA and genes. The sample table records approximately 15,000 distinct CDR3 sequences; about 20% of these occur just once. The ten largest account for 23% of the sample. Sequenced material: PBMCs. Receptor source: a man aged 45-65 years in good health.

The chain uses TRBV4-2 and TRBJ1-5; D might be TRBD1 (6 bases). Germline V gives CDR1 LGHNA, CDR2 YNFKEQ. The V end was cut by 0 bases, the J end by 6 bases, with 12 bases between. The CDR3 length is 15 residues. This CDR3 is CASSQESGAGQPQHF. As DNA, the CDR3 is TGTGCCAGCAGCCAAGAATCGGGGGCTGGTCAGCCCCAGCATTTT.

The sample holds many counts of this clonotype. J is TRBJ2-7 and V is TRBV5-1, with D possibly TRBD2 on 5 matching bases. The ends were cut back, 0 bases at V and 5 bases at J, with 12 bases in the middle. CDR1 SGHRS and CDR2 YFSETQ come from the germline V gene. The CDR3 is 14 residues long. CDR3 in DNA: TGCGCCAGCAGCTTGGCCAACCGGGGTGACGAGCAGTACTTC. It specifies CASSLANRGDEQYF.

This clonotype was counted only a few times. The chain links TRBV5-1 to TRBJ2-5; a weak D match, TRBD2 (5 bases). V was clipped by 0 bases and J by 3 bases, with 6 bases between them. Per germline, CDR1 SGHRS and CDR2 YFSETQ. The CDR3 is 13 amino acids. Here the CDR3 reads CASSLGGKETQYF. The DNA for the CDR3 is TGCGCCAGCAGCTTGGGAGGGAAAGAGACCCAGTACTTC.

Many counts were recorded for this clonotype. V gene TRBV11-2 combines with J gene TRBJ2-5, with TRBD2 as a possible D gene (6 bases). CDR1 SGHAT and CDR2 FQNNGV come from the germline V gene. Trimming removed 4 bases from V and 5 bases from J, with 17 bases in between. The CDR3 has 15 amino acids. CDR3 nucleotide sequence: TGTGCCAGCAGCTCCGGGACTCCTCTCTTGGAGACCCAGTACTTC. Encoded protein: CASSSGTPLLETQYF.

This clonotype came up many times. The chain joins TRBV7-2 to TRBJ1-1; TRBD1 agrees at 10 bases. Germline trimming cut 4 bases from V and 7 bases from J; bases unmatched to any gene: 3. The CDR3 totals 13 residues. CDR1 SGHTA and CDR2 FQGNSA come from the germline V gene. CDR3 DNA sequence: TGTGCCAGCAGCTCGGGACAGGGGATTGAAGCTTTCTTT. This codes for CASSSGQGIEAFF.

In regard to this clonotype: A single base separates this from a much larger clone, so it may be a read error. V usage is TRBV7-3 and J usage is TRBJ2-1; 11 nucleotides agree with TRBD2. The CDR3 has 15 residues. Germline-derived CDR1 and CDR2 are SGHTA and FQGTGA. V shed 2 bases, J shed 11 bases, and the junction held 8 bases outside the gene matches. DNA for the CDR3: TGTGCCAGCAGCTTAGGGACTAGCGGCTCTAATCAGCAGTTCTTC. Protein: CASSLGTSGSNQQFF.

This CDR3 is CSARRFMGTGYPSEQYF. CDR3 coding DNA: TGCAGTGCTAGACGCTTTATGGGGACAGGATATCCATCCGAGCAGTACTTC. The chain has TRBV20-1 and TRBJ2-7; 8 positions agree with TRBD1. The J segment lost 6 bases and the V segment lost 2 bases, leaving 18 bases of the junction unmatched. Germline V gene lookup returns CDR1 DFQATT and CDR2 SNEGSKA (reference sequence). The CDR3 spans 17 residues.

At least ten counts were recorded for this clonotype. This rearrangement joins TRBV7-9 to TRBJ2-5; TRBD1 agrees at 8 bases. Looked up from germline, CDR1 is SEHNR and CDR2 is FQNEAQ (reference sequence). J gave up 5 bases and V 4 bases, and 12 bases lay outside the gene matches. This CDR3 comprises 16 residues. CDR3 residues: CASSSWGRGRRETQYF. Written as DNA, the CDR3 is TGTGCCAGCAGCTCCTGGGGCAGGGGGCGCCGGGAGACCCAGTACTTC.

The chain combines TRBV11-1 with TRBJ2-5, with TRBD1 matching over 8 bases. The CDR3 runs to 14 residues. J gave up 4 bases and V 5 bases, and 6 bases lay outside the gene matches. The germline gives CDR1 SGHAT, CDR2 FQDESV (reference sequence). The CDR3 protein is CASSPRTGSETQYF. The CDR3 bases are TGTGCCAGCAGCCCTCGGACAGGGTCAGAGACCCAGTACTTC.

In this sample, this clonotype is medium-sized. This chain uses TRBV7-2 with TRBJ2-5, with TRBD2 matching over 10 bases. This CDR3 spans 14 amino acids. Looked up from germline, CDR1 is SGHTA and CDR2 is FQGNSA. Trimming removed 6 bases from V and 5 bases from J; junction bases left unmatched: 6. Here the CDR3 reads CASSLGLARETQYF. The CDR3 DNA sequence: TGTGCCAGCAGTTTGGGACTAGCGAGGGAGACCCAGTACTTC.

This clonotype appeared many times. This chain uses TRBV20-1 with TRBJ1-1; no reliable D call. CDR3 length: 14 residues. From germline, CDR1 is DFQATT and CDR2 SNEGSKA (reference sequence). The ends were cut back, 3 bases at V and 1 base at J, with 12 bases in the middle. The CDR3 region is CSASPGSGNTEAFF. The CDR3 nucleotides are TGCAGTGCTAGCCCGGGCAGTGGGAACACTGAAGCTTTCTTT.

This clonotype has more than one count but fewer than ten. As DNA, the CDR3 is TGTGCCACCAGCCCCGGCGGGGGGGCGAGCTCCTACGAGCAGTACTTC. Translation gives CATSPGGGASSYEQYF. This rearrangement joins TRBV15 to TRBJ2-7, with 9 bases identical to TRBD2. The CDR3 loop spans 16 amino acids. The germline V gene encodes CDR1 LNHNV and CDR2 YYDKDF (reference sequence). Losses at the gene ends were 5 bases for V and 0 bases for J; bases not matched to a gene: 8.

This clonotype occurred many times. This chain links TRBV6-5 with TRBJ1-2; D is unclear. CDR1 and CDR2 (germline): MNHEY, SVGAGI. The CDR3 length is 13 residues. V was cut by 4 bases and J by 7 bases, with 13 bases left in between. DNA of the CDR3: TGTGCCAGCAGTTCGAAGGGAGGAACTGGCTACACCTTC. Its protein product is CASSSKGGTGYTF.

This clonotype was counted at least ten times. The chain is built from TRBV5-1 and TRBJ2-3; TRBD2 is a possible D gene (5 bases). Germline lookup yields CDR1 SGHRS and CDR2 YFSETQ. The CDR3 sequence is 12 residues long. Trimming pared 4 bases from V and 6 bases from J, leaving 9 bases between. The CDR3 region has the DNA TGCGCCAGCAGCCCGACTACGGATACGCAGTATTTT. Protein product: CASSPTTDTQYF.

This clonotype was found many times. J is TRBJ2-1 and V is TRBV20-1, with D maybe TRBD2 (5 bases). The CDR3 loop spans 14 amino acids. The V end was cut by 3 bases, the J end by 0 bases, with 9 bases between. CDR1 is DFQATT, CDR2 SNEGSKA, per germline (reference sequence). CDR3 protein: CSARVGASYNEQFF. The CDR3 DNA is TGCAGTGCTAGGGTGGGAGCCTCCTACAATGAGCAGTTCTTC.

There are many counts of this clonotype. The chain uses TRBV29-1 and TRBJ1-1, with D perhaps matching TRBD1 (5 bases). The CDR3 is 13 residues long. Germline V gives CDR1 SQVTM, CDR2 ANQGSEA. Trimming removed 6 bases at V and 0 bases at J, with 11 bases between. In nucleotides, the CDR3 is TGCAGCGTGAGGGGAGTCATGAACACTGAAGCTTTCTTT. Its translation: CSVRGVMNTEAFF.

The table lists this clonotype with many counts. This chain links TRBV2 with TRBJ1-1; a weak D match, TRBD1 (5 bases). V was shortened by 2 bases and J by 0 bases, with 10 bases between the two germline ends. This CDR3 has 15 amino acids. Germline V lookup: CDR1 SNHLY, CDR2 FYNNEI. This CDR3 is CASSELRTLNTEAFF. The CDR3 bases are TGTGCCAGCAGTGAATTGAGGACATTGAACACTGAAGCTTTCTTT.

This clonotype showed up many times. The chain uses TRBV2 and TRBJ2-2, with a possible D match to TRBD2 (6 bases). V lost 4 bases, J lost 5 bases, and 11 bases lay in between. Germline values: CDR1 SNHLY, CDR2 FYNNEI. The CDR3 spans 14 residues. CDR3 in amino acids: CASSGGLATGELFF. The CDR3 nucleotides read TGTGCCAGCAGTGGGGGCCTAGCGACCGGGGAGCTGTTTTTT.

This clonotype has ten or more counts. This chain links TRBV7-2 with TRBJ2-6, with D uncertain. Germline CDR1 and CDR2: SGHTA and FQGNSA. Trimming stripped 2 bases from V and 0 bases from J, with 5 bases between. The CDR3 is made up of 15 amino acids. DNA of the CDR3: TGTGCCAGCAGCTTAAAAATCTCTGGGGCCAACGTCCTGACTTTC. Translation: CASSLKISGANVLTF.

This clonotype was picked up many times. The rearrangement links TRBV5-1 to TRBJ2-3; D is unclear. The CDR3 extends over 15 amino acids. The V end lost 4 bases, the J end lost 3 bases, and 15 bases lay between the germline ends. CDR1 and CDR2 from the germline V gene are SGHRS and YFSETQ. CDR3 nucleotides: TGCGCCAGCAGCCTGGGGTCAGGTGGTACAGATACGCAGTATTTT. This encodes CASSLGSGGTDTQYF.

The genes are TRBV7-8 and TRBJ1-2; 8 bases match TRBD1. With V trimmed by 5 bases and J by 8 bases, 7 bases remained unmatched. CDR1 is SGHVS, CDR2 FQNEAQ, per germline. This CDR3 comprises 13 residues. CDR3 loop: CASSHGQGIGYTF. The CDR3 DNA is TGTGCCAGCAGCCATGGACAGGGTATCGGCTACACCTTC.